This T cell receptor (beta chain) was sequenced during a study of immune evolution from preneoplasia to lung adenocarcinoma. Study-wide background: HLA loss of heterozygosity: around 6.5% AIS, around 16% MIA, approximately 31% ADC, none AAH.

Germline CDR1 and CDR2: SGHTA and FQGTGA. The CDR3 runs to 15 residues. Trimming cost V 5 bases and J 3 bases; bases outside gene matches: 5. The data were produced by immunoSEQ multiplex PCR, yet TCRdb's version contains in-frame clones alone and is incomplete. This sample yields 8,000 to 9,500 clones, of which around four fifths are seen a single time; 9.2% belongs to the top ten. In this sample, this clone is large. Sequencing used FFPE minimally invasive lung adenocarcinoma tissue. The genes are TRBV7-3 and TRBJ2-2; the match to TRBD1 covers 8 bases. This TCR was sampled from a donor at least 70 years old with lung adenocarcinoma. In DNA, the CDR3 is TGTGCCAGCAGCCGACAGGGGCGGGACACCGGGGAGCTGTTTTTT. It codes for CASSRQGRDTGELFF.